The 30 T cell receptor beta chains in this list originate from one sample, sequenced in a study of regulatory T cells in long-lasting Graves disease. Time point denoted: newly diagnosed GD, antithyroid drugs for less than 3 months. Researchers made the TCR library from RNA that was extracted from PBMCs. Building the TCR beta libraries relied on iRepertoire HTBI primers, and CDR3 regions underwent Arm-PCR. MiXCR, run by TCRdb on the multiplex PCR reads, gives a single entry per CDR3 protein. The table has 300,000 to 400,000 distinct CDR3 sequences, roughly 17% seen once. The sample was also reused in another study, on T cells in Graves' hyperthyroidism and ophthalmopathy.

The sequencing here drew on peripheral blood mononuclear cells (PBMCs), taken at new diagnosis, from a patient treated with antithyroid drugs. The receptor source for this set is a middle-aged man with Graves disease.

V usage is TRBV6-1 and J usage is TRBJ2-7; maybe TRBD2 (5 bases). The CDR3 runs to 13 residues. Trimming stripped 0 bases from V and 9 bases from J, with 12 bases between. CDR1 and CDR2 from the germline V gene are MNHNS and SASEGT. The CDR3 is CASSEASLDGQYF. CDR3 DNA: TGTGCCAGCAGTGAAGCTTCACTAGATGGGCAGTACTTC.

This clonotype appeared many times. The gene calls are TRBV5-6 and TRBJ2-2, with no clear D. V dropped 4 bases and J dropped 5 bases, with 12 bases sitting between them. The CDR3 covers 14 residues. The germline V gene encodes CDR1 SGHDT and CDR2 YYEEEE. CDR3 nucleotide sequence: TGTGCCAGCAGCACATCACTGAGGACCGGGGAGCTGTTTTTT. It codes for CASSTSLRTGELFF.

CDR3 in amino acids: CASSTELADLAKNIQYF. For the CDR3, the DNA is TGTGCCAGTAGTACGGAATTGGCGGATCTAGCCAAAAACATTCAGTACTTC. The rearrangement links TRBV19 to TRBJ2-4; no firm D call. This CDR3 has 17 amino acids. V was cut by 4 bases and J by 0 bases, with 16 bases left in between. From germline, CDR1 is LNHDA and CDR2 SQIVND (reference sequence). Filled out from reference TRBV19 and TRBJ2-4, the complete variable domain reads DGGITQSPKYLFRKEGQNVTLSCEQNLNHDAMYWYRQDPGQGLRLIYYSQIVNDFQKGDIAEGYSVSREKKESFPLTVTSAQKNPTAFYLCASSTELADLAKNIQYFGAGTRLSVL.

This clonotype was found a few times. This chain joins TRBV6-2 or TRBV6-3 and TRBJ2-2; the D gene is possibly TRBD1 (6 bases). The CDR3 is made up of 15 amino acids. Germline V lookup: CDR1 MNHEY, CDR2 SVGEGT. The germline V and J ends were trimmed by 6 bases and 0 bases, with 11 bases remaining between them. CDR3 bases: TGTGCCAGCAGACAGGACAGAGCGAACACCGGGGAGCTGTTTTTT. Translating it yields CASRQDRANTGELFF.

This clonotype has just a few counts. The rearrangement links TRBV11-3 to TRBJ2-5; D might be TRBD1 (6 bases). The CDR3 is made up of 17 amino acids. V lost 3 bases to trimming and J lost 2 bases, with 19 bases between them. In germline, CDR1 is SGHNT, CDR2 YENEEA. DNA of the CDR3: TGTGCCAGCAGCTTGAGGGCCGCGACAGGTGGTCAAGAGACCCAGTACTTC. Translation: CASSLRAATGGQETQYF.

This clonotype was counted between two and nine times. The V and J genes are TRBV20-1 and TRBJ2-2; 10 positions match TRBD1. The CDR3 runs 15 residues. The ends lost 6 bases at V and 3 bases at J; junction bases unmatched: 7. Per germline, CDR1 DFQATT and CDR2 SNEGSKA (reference sequence). CDR3 sequence reads: CSAQTGTGDTGELFF. CDR3 DNA sequence: TGCAGTGCCCAAACCGGGACAGGGGACACCGGGGAGCTGTTTTTT.

This clonotype was recorded many times. The chain employs TRBV20-1 and TRBJ2-1; D unclear. V lost 8 bases and J 6 bases, leaving 14 bases between the germline ends. This CDR3 has 12 residues. Germline V gene data show CDR1 as DFQATT and CDR2 as SNEGSKA (reference sequence). In DNA, the CDR3 is TGCAGTCCGACGCACGGAATCAATGAGCAGTTCTTC. This codes for CSPTHGINEQFF.

This clonotype was counted ten times or more. The chain has TRBV30 and TRBJ2-7, with D possibly being TRBD1 (5 bases). CDR3 size: 13 residues. CDR1 is GTSNPN and CDR2 is SVGIG in the germline V gene (reference sequence). Trimming removed 0 bases at V and 4 bases at J, with 10 bases between. The chain's CDR3 is CAWSVGPGYEQYF. CDR3 sequence (DNA): TGTGCCTGGAGTGTGGGCCCAGGGTACGAGCAGTACTTC.

This clonotype was observed at least ten times. The genes are TRBV6-2 or TRBV6-3 and TRBJ1-5; TRBD1 agrees at 9 bases. The V gene end was trimmed by 5 bases and the J gene end by 7 bases; junction bases not matched to a gene: 3. Germline V gives CDR1 MNHEY, CDR2 SVGEGT. This CDR3 has 13 residues. As DNA, the CDR3 is TGTGCCAGCAGTGAGACAGGGGGGCAGCCCCAGCATTTT. Its translation is CASSETGGQPQHF.

This clonotype was seen repeatedly, ten times or more. The V and J genes are TRBV28 and TRBJ1-1; D not resolved. The CDR3 is 14 amino acids. Trimming removed 3 bases from V and 4 bases from J, with 12 bases in between. Per germline, CDR1 MDHEN and CDR2 SYDVKM. The CDR3 bases are TGTGCCAGCAGTTTGTGGGGATCCGGCACTGAAGCTTTCTTT. Encoded protein: CASSLWGSGTEAFF.

This clonotype was found a few times. The J gene is TRBJ1-4, the V gene TRBV29-1; 7 bases map to TRBD1. The CDR3 runs 14 residues. V trimming: 6 bases; J trimming: 4 bases; junction bases outside the gene matches: 8. The germline V gene encodes CDR1 SQVTM and CDR2 ANQGSEA. CDR3 in DNA: TGCAGCGTCGCCGACAGGGTGGGTAATGAAAAACTGTTTTTT. Its protein is CSVADRVGNEKLFF.

The sample holds many counts of this clonotype. J is TRBJ1-1 and V is TRBV6-5; D gene unclear. The V end lost 0 bases, the J end lost 4 bases, and 6 bases lay between the germline ends. CDR1 and CDR2 from the germline V gene are MNHEY and SVGAGI. The CDR3 covers 13 residues. The DNA for the CDR3 is TGTGCCAGCAGTTACTCGGGGTCCACTGAAGCTTTCTTT. Translating gives CASSYSGSTEAFF.

This clonotype was counted only a few times. The chain has TRBV9 and TRBJ2-3; TRBD2 agrees at 12 bases. The trim removed 0 bases at V and 5 bases at J, leaving 16 bases unmatched. CDR1 and CDR2 (germline): SGDLS, YYNGEE. This CDR3 spans 20 amino acids. As DNA, the CDR3 is TGTGCCAGCAGCGTAGAGTTCTCTAGCGGGGGGGCCGGGAGAAGAGATACGCAGTATTTT. This gives the protein CASSVEFSSGGAGRRDTQYF.

This clonotype showed up many times. The chain couples TRBV6-1 to TRBJ1-1; no firm D call. CDR1 and CDR2 (germline): MNHNS, SASEGT. The CDR3 totals 13 residues. V lost 10 bases and J 0 bases, leaving 12 bases between the germline ends. CDR3 DNA: TGTGCCACCACCGGTAACATGAACACTGAAGCTTTCTTT. Protein product: CATTGNMNTEAFF.

This chain uses TRBV9 with TRBJ2-3; D may be TRBD1 or TRBD2 (5 bases each). Trimming shortened V by 4 bases and J by 2 bases, and 17 bases separated the two germline ends. Germline V gene lookup returns CDR1 SGDLS and CDR2 YYNGEE. This CDR3 has 16 amino acids. The CDR3 nucleotides read TGTGCCAGCAGCCCAGGGACCCATTTGAACACAGATACGCAGTATTTT. Its protein is CASSPGTHLNTDTQYF.

Ten or more counts support this clonotype. The rearrangement joins TRBV7-2 to TRBJ2-5; TRBD2 aligns across 10 bases. Germline V gives CDR1 SGHTA, CDR2 FQGNSA. The CDR3 runs 17 residues. V was pared by 1 base and J by 5 bases, with 10 bases of the junction left unmatched. CDR3 in DNA: TGTGCCAGCAGCTTAGAAGGGCGAGCGGGGGGGCTTGAGACCCAGTACTTC. Amino acid sequence: CASSLEGRAGGLETQYF. Using reference TRBV7-2 and TRBJ2-5 for the parts outside the CDR3, the full variable domain is GAGVSQSPSNKVTEKGKDVELRCDPISGHTALYWYRQSLGQGLEFLIYFQGNSAPDKSGLPSDRFSAERTGGSVSTLTIQRTQQEDSAVYLCASSLEGRAGGLETQYFGPGTRLLVL.

This clonotype was seen a handful of times. The rearrangement links TRBV10-3 to TRBJ2-3; D not resolved. Trimming pared 5 bases from V and 0 bases from J, leaving 12 bases between. The CDR3 runs 15 residues. Germline-derived CDR1 and CDR2 are ENHRY and SYGVKD. In DNA form, the CDR3 reads TGTGCCATCAGTAACCCAATCTTAAGCACAGATACGCAGTATTTT. Translation gives CAISNPILSTDTQYF.

The table lists this clonotype with a few counts. The chain joins TRBV9 to TRBJ2-1; 9 bases map to TRBD2. In germline, CDR1 is SGDLS, CDR2 YYNGEE. V was pared by 4 bases and J by 2 bases, with 13 bases of the junction left unmatched. The CDR3 is made up of 18 amino acids. The DNA for the CDR3 is TGTGCCAGCAGCCCTAGAGTCGCTAGCGGGGTCGCCTACAATGAGCAGTTCTTC. Translated, it gives CASSPRVASGVAYNEQFF.

This clonotype was detected many times. The chain carries TRBV7-9 and TRBJ2-5, with a weak D call TRBD2 (6 bases). Trimming shortened V by 3 bases and J by 3 bases, and 8 bases separated the two germline ends. The CDR3 loop spans 13 amino acids. Looked up from germline, CDR1 is SEHNR and CDR2 is FQNEAQ (reference sequence). The chain's CDR3 is CASSFRTKETQYF. In DNA, the CDR3 is TGTGCCAGCAGCTTCCGGACTAAAGAGACCCAGTACTTC.

This clonotype was seen at least ten times. The chain links TRBV30 to TRBJ1-5, with D hard to call. V lost 2 bases and J lost 5, with 10 bases in between. CDR3 size: 13 residues. The V gene's germline CDR1 is GTSNPN and CDR2 SVGIG (reference sequence). In DNA form, the CDR3 reads TGTGCCTGGAGTACACACGCTGATCAGCCCCAGCATTTT. Translating it yields CAWSTHADQPQHF.

This clonotype was recorded at least ten times. This may stem from a read error, because a much larger clone lies one nucleotide away. The rearrangement links TRBV12-3 or TRBV12-4 to TRBJ1-5; 11 positions match TRBD1. There are 15 residues in the CDR3. The CDR3, as DNA: TGTACCAGCAGTGCCGGACAGGGGGCATGGCAGCCCCAGCATTTT. It yields the protein CTSSAGQGAWQPQHF.

This chain uses TRBV7-3 with TRBJ2-2; 8 bases align to TRBD2. CDR3 length equals 15 residues. Looked up from germline, CDR1 is SGHTA and CDR2 is FQGTGA. V was clipped by 5 bases and J by 4 bases; unmatched bases: 6. The DNA of the CDR3 is TGTGCCAGCAGCCGGGGGGGCAGAAGCACCGGGGAGCTGTTTTTT. Protein: CASSRGGRSTGELFF.

This clonotype was recorded a few times. This may arise from a read error, as a much more abundant clone is one base away. This chain connects TRBV25-1 to TRBJ2-1; TRBD1 matches 10 bases. CDR3 length: 14 residues. The germline CDR1 and CDR2 sequences are MGHDK and SYGVNS. V gave up 4 bases and J gave up 6 bases; unmatched junction bases: 3. In DNA form, the CDR3 reads TGTGCCAGCAGTGGGGGGACAGGGGTCAATGAGCAGTTCTTC. This encodes CASSGGTGVNEQFF.

This chain joins TRBV6-1 and TRBJ1-2; D gene uncertain. Germline V gene data show CDR1 as MNHNS and CDR2 as SASEGT. The CDR3 loop spans 13 amino acids. Deletions cut 6 bases from V and 7 bases from J, with 15 bases between. The CDR3 bases are TGTGCCAGCAGGCCGGTGGCCCTCTTTGGCTACACCTTC. It is translated as CASRPVALFGYTF.

This clonotype was found many times. The rearrangement links TRBV14 to TRBJ2-3; the D is unclear. From germline, CDR1 is SGHDN and CDR2 FVKESK. Trimming shortened V by 4 bases and J by 4 bases, and 9 bases separated the two germline ends. The CDR3 has 13 residues. The CDR3 loop is CASSRFQADTQYF. DNA for the CDR3: TGTGCCAGCAGCCGTTTCCAGGCAGATACGCAGTATTTT.

This clonotype is a singleton in its sample. This could be a read error, since a much larger clone is one nucleotide away. The rearrangement uses TRBV11-3 and TRBJ1-1; 7 bases agree with TRBD1. The CDR3 has 15 amino acids. Germline V gives CDR1 SGHNT, CDR2 YENEEA. With V trimmed by 7 bases and J by 5 bases, 13 bases remained unmatched. The CDR3 DNA is TGTGCCAGCATTTATAATATTGGGGACAGAACTGAAGCTTTCTTT. Translating gives CASIYNIGDRTEAFF.

This clonotype was counted at least ten times. The V gene is TRBV20-1, the J gene TRBJ2-5; TRBD2 agrees at 13 bases. V trimming: 0 bases; J trimming: 4 bases; junction bases outside the gene matches: 5. This CDR3 comprises 16 residues. Germline V gives CDR1 DFQATT, CDR2 SNEGSKA (reference sequence). The CDR3 sequence is CSARDRLAGGRETQYF. DNA of the CDR3: TGCAGTGCTAGAGACAGACTAGCGGGGGGACGAGAGACCCAGTACTTC.

This clonotype was counted a single time. This chain joins TRBV18 and TRBJ2-7; 7 bases map to TRBD2. V lost 5 bases and J lost 4; bases outside the gene matches: 11. The length of the CDR3 is 15 residues. Germline V gene data show CDR1 as KGHSH and CDR2 as LQKENI. CDR3 region: CASSSAGEGEYEQYF. The CDR3 DNA follows: TGTGCCAGCTCATCCGCCGGGGAGGGAGAATACGAGCAGTACTTC.

This clonotype was picked up many times. The rearrangement joins TRBV11-1 to TRBJ2-3; D call uncertain. Germline V gene lookup returns CDR1 SGHAT and CDR2 FQDESV (reference sequence). V was clipped by 2 bases and J by 3 bases, with 12 bases between them. This CDR3 is built from 15 residues. The CDR3 here is CASSLIGVRTDTQYF. As DNA, the CDR3 is TGTGCCAGCAGCTTAATTGGGGTCAGAACAGATACGCAGTATTTT.

The table lists this clonotype with a few counts. Being one base from a much bigger clone, this may be a read error. This chain connects TRBV28 to TRBJ2-1; tentative D call: TRBD2 (5 bases). Germline assignment: CDR1 MDHEN and CDR2 SYDVKM. CDR3 length: 15 amino acids. DNA of the CDR3: TGTGCCAGCAGTTTGGGTGGGCAGGCGGGCAATAAGCAGTTCTTC. It is translated as CASSLGGQAGNKQFF.